Sequencing of this TCR beta chain was carried out in a study of blood T cell repertoires in COVID-19. Study as a whole: The analysed material was cDNA or gDNA that came from T cells, B-cell-depleted T cells, or PBMCs.

The CDR3 runs 15 residues. Germline V gene sequence: CDR1 SGHTA, CDR2 FQGNSA. The trim removed 5 bases at V and 3 bases at J, leaving 4 bases unmatched. Original analysis: Estimates of nucleated cell counts were drawn from the amplification of reference gene primers. Assay: immunoSEQ multiplex PCR; the TCRdb copy retains only in-frame clones and omits some. V and J calls and clone size are given by that table; D and trimming were obtained from the DNA. This sample has roughly 100,000 clones; 80% to 85% occur once, and the top ten carry roughly 4.1%. This clone occurred a few times. This TCR was sampled from a man in his 60s with acute or convalescent COVID-19. V is TRBV7-2 and J is TRBJ1-4; TRBD1 matches at 9 bases. Sequencing was carried out using peripheral blood. In DNA form, the CDR3 reads TGTGCCAGCAGCCTACGACAGGGGGCTAATGAAAAACTGTTTTTT. This encodes CASSLRQGANEKLFF.